This T cell receptor beta chain was found in a study of T-cell memory formation after mild COVID-19. Study observations and caveats: Pre-infection memory showed some responding clones, and this suggested that cross-reactive memory joined.

This CDR3 has 15 amino acids. The germline CDR1 and CDR2 sequences are LNHDA and SQIVND (reference sequence). V lost 3 bases and J 2 bases, leaving 14 bases between the germline ends. A single record per CDR3 protein comes from TCRdb applying MiXCR to the 5' RACE reads. In the table there are hundreds of thousands of distinct CDR3 sequences, less than 25% of which are singletons. Notes on this clonotype: Antigen specificity is unknown.

The receptor's source is an adult woman who had mild COVID-19 (a few samples of this study predate the infection). Cell type and time point are not known. This chain uses TRBV19 with TRBJ2-7; D not resolved. Sequencing was performed on PBMCs or a T cell subset sorted from them (not recorded which). Written as DNA, the CDR3 is TGTGCCAGTAGTATTACCGGATTGGGAACCTACGAGCAGTACTTC. This encodes CASSITGLGTYEQYF.